This TCR beta chain was sequenced during a study of T cells in Graves' hyperthyroidism and ophthalmopathy. This CDR3 spans 16 amino acids. V lost 5 bases, J lost 6 bases, and 13 bases stayed unmatched. The germline V gene has CDR1 SGHTA and CDR2 FQGTGA. The CDR3 regions of TCR beta were amplified from RNA transcripts. A first-round RT-PCR of the TCR CDR3 used the HTBI primer set. One entry per CDR3 protein results from TCRdb running MiXCR on the multiplex PCR reads. In the table there are approximately 380,000 distinct CDR3 sequences, about a fifth of which are singletons. Uncontrolled infection, other autoimmune disease, pregnancy or lactation disqualified patients from enrolment.

Sequenced material: blood. The sequence derives from a young woman with Graves' hyperthyroidism. V gene TRBV7-3 combines with J gene TRBJ2-3; TRBD2 matches at 8 bases. DNA of the CDR3: TGTGCCAGCAGCCCCTCTCTGGAGCGGGGGCGGGATACGCAGTATTTT. Protein: CASSPSLERGRDTQYF.